This T cell receptor beta chain was sequenced in a study of cytomegalovirus exposure and HLA in healthy donors. The PCR used 60 Vbeta and 13 Jbeta primers. Data came from immunoSEQ multiplex PCR; TCRdb stores just in-frame clones and leaves some out. Of 130,000 to 150,000 clones in the sample, 82% are singletons; the top ten hold approximately 3.6%. Germline CDR1 and CDR2: SNHLY and FYNNEI. CDR3 length: 14 amino acids. V was pared by 3 bases and J by 7 bases, with 12 bases between. Study findings and constraints: Testing in vitro showed a few CMV-associated chains specific for CMV antigens. TCR beta sequences reportedly predicted most subjects' HLA-A and HLA-B alleles accurately.

This clone was observed a few times. The antigen is undetermined. Other DNA sequences in the same sample also yield this CDR3. Sequencing was performed on PBMCs. The chain combines TRBV2 with TRBJ1-4, with D maybe TRBD1 (5 bases). The TCR comes from a male donor in good health and CMV-seronegative. The CDR3 spells CASSDGQGGEKLFF. The CDR3 bases are TGTGCCAGCAGTGATGGCCAGGGAGGTGAAAAACTGTTTTTT.